This paragraph reports one T cell receptor beta chain. No antigen is known for it. The data were taken from a study of early stage breast cancer tumors. Study details: Of roughly 17 invasive breast tumors, approximately 11 were hormone receptor-positive, HER2-negative. Invasive lobular carcinomas made up about 30% of the 12 ER+/PR+/HER2- tumors. Study results and limitations: Blood repertoires resembled normal breast more than tumor. Most shared enriched TCRB sequences were commonly generated ones.

Germline CDR1 GTSNPN, CDR2 SVGIG (reference sequence). The V gene lost 1 base and the J gene lost 0 bases, with 9 bases spanning the gap. CDR3 size: 14 residues. The table came from immunoSEQ multiplex PCR; TCRdb's copy has only in-frame clones and leaves some out. The table includes 25,000 to 30,000 clones, about 60% detected once. The rearrangement links TRBV30 to TRBJ1-1; D remains ambiguous. What was sequenced was breast tumor tissue. This TCR was recovered from a person aged 45-60 years with breast cancer. CDR3 in amino acids: CAWSGGQMNTEAFF. The CDR3 DNA follows: TGTGCCTGGAGTGGCGGGCAGATGAACACTGAAGCTTTCTTT.